This TCR beta chain was recovered during a study of neoadjuvant anti-PD-1 for oral cavity cancer. Patients were newly diagnosed with stage II-IVA oral cavity squamous cell carcinoma without prior systemic or radiation treatment. This clone was seen a few times. V was trimmed by 2 bases and J by 0 bases, leaving 5 bases between them. The germline V gene encodes CDR1 MNHEY and CDR2 SVGAGI. The CDR3 covers 15 residues. Libraries were prepared by immunoSEQ multiplex PCR; TCRdb keeps only in-frame clonotypes and omits some of them. This table holds about 14,000 clones, 70% found once. The J gene is TRBJ1-6, the V gene TRBV6-5; D call uncertain. This clonotype originated in a person aged 40 to 85 with oral cavity squamous cell carcinoma. The sequenced sample was PBMCs, obtained before nivolumab (anti-PD-1) treatment. The CDR3 DNA follows: TGTGCCAGCAGTTACGAGAGCTCCTATAATTCACCCCTCCACTTT. Translated: CASSYESSYNSPLHF.